These 31 T cell receptor beta chains were sequenced from one sample in a study of blood T cell repertoires in COVID-19. TCRdb keeps only in-frame clones here, not all; method: immunoSEQ multiplex PCR. This table holds over 400,000 clones, over 75% found once. The sequenced material came from peripheral blood. These receptor sequences come from a human donor in a cohort sampled during active COVID-19.

The chain employs TRBV7-6 and TRBJ2-2; TRBD2 matches at 10 bases. The CDR3 covers 16 residues. In germline, CDR1 is SGHVS, CDR2 FNYEAQ. The junction had 5 bases not matched to a gene; V was cut back by 5 bases and J by 2 bases. CDR3: CASSAGLADNTGELFF. For the CDR3, the DNA is TGTGCCAGCAGCGCAGGACTAGCGGATAACACCGGGGAGCTGTTTTTT.

In this sample, this clone turned up once. The chain is built from TRBV5-1 and TRBJ2-6, with D unresolved. Between the trimmed V and J ends, which lost 1 base and 2 bases, there was a span of 7 bases. The CDR3 contains 15 residues. In germline, CDR1 is SGHRS, CDR2 YFSETQ. The CDR3 nucleotides are TGCGCCAGCAGCTTGTCCGCGCCTGGGGCCAACGTCCTGACTTTC. This translates into CASSLSAPGANVLTF.

This clone was detected only a few times. CDR3 in DNA: TGTGCCAGCAGCAGACAGGGCCACCAAGAGACCCAGTACTTC. It codes for CASSRQGHQETQYF. The chain is built from TRBV6-5 and TRBJ2-5; 7 nucleotides align to TRBD1. The CDR3 runs 14 residues. With 6 bases clipped from V and 0 bases from J, the junction kept 4 bases outside the gene matches. The germline V gene encodes CDR1 MNHEY and CDR2 SVGAGI.

The chain employs TRBV7-3 and TRBJ2-2, with 10 positions matching TRBD2. Germline CDR1 SGHTA, CDR2 FQGTGA. This CDR3 has 17 amino acids. Trimming removed 3 bases from V and 5 bases from J; junction bases left unmatched: 9. The CDR3 DNA reads TGTGCCAGCAGCTTGACTCCTAGCGGGAGCTATACCGGGGAGCTGTTTTTT. Its translation: CASSLTPSGSYTGELFF.

The chain employs TRBV7-8 and TRBJ2-3; D is perhaps TRBD2 (6 bases). Germline V gene data show CDR1 as SGHVS and CDR2 as FQNEAQ. CDR3 size: 14 residues. V was pared by 8 bases and J by 2 bases, with 14 bases between. In DNA form, the CDR3 reads TGTGCCAGCTCTCGCGGGGTCCCCACAGATACGCAGTATTTT. As protein: CASSRGVPTDTQYF.

The rearrangement joins TRBV6-5 to TRBJ2-3, with no clear D. The germline V and J ends were trimmed by 5 bases and 2 bases, with 11 bases remaining between them. The CDR3 has 14 amino acids. Germline V lookup: CDR1 MNHEY, CDR2 SVGAGI. The CDR3 DNA follows: TGTGCCAGCAGTCAGTCACAGCTCACAGATACGCAGTATTTT. As protein: CASSQSQLTDTQYF.

The chain combines TRBV7-8 with TRBJ1-1, with D perhaps matching TRBD1 (5 bases). The V and J ends lost 3 bases and 3 bases respectively, with 14 bases between them. Looked up from germline, CDR1 is SGHVS and CDR2 is FQNEAQ. The CDR3 covers 15 residues. The CDR3 protein is CASSFEPGEDTEAFF. For the CDR3, the DNA is TGTGCCAGCAGCTTCGAACCGGGGGAAGACACTGAAGCTTTCTTT.

This clone appeared once. The chain combines TRBV6-5 with TRBJ1-5; 7 nucleotides line up with TRBD1. CDR3 length equals 13 residues. Losses at the gene ends were 7 bases for V and 3 bases for J; bases not matched to a gene: 3. Germline-derived CDR1 and CDR2 are MNHEY and SVGAGI. The CDR3 region is CASTGQVNQPQHF. CDR3 nucleotide sequence: TGTGCCAGCACCGGACAGGTCAATCAGCCCCAGCATTTT.

The chain links TRBV7-2 to TRBJ2-7; maybe TRBD2 (5 bases). CDR1 SGHTA and CDR2 FQGNSA come from the germline V gene. The CDR3 covers 15 residues. Trimming left V 5 bases short and J 6 bases short, with 20 bases between. CDR3 bases: TGTGCCAGCAGCCCAGAGGGCGGACTCCTAGGCGAGCAGTACTTC. Translated: CASSPEGGLLGEQYF.

This chain links TRBV27 with TRBJ2-2; 10 bases align to TRBD2. This CDR3 has 17 residues. The V and J ends lost 4 bases and 7 bases, in that order; junction bases with no gene match: 12. Germline V lookup: CDR1 MNHEY, CDR2 SMNVEV (reference sequence). CDR3 loop: CASSSPILAGDVGELFF. CDR3 sequence (DNA): TGTGCCAGCAGTTCCCCAATCCTAGCGGGAGATGTCGGGGAGCTGTTTTTT.

This chain connects TRBV7-2 to TRBJ1-3; 11 positions match TRBD1. The CDR3 runs to 17 residues. Germline V gives CDR1 SGHTA, CDR2 FQGNSA. The ends lost 0 bases at V and 0 bases at J; junction bases unmatched: 1. CDR3 protein: CASSLAGTGGSGNTIYF. The CDR3 DNA sequence: TGTGCCAGCAGCTTAGCCGGGACAGGGGGCTCTGGAAACACCATATATTTT.

The chain carries TRBV18 and TRBJ2-7; TRBD2 is a possible D gene (5 bases). Germline-derived CDR1 and CDR2 are KGHSH and LQKENI. The CDR3 totals 14 residues. V was clipped by 6 bases and J by 5 bases, with 17 bases between them. CDR3 residues: CASSDSGPSDEQYF. The CDR3 nucleotides read TGTGCCAGCTCGGACTCGGGCCCATCTGACGAGCAGTACTTC.

This clone was seen a single time. This sequence joins TRBV6-2 or TRBV6-3 and TRBJ2-1, with 11 positions matching TRBD2. The CDR3 is made up of 18 amino acids. Germline V gives CDR1 MNHEY, CDR2 SVGEGT. V gave up 2 bases and J gave up 7 bases; unmatched junction bases: 13. The CDR3 sequence: CASSYPPELAGVLNEQFF. As DNA, the CDR3 is TGTGCCAGCAGTTACCCCCCCGAACTAGCGGGAGTATTGAATGAGCAGTTCTTC.

The gene calls are TRBV7-8 and TRBJ2-7; 8 bases fit TRBD2. The CDR3 loop spans 15 amino acids. Germline CDR1 is SGHVS and CDR2 is FQNEAQ. V shed 1 base, J shed 6 bases, and the junction held 8 bases outside the gene matches. The CDR3 sequence is CASSLVAGRASEQYF. The CDR3 DNA reads as TGTGCCAGCAGCTTAGTAGCCGGGAGGGCCTCCGAGCAGTACTTC. The variable domain in full, with the rest retrieved from reference TRBV7-8 and TRBJ2-7, is GAGVSQSPRYKVAKRGQDVALRCDPISGHVSLFWYQQALGQGPEFLTYFQNEAQLDKSGLPSDRFFAERPEGSVSTLKIQRTQQEDSAVYLCASSLVAGRASEQYFGPGTRLTVT.

The chain links TRBV2 to TRBJ1-1; TRBD1 agrees at 8 bases. The CDR3 covers 14 residues. Looked up from germline, CDR1 is SNHLY and CDR2 is FYNNEI. Unmatched junction bases numbered 4, after V lost 4 bases and J lost 3 bases. The DNA of the CDR3 is TGTGCCAGCAGTGCAGGGGGCAGGGACACTGAAGCTTTCTTT. The encoded protein is CASSAGGRDTEAFF.

The CDR3 nucleotides are TGTGCCAGCAGCGTAACTACATTCACTGAAGCTTTCTTT. It specifies CASSVTTFTEAFF. The V and J genes are TRBV9 and TRBJ1-1; D unclear. The V end was cut by 1 base, the J end by 4 bases, with 8 bases between. The CDR3 contains 13 residues. The germline gives CDR1 SGDLS, CDR2 YYNGEE.

J is TRBJ1-1 and V is TRBV3-1 (or the pseudogene TRBV3-2); D is perhaps TRBD1 (5 bases). Germline lookup yields CDR1 LGHDT and CDR2 YNNKEL (reference sequence). Trimming cost V 2 bases and J 1 base, with 17 bases left between them. CDR3 length: 17 amino acids. The CDR3 nucleotides read TGTGCCAGCAGCCAAATCCGACCGGGGGGAGGGAACACTGAAGCTTTCTTT. It translates to CASSQIRPGGGNTEAFF.

V and J are TRBV5-1 and TRBJ2-1; TRBD2 matches at 8 bases. J lost 9 bases, V lost 1 base, and 12 bases had no gene match. Germline V lookup: CDR1 SGHRS, CDR2 YFSETQ. The CDR3 runs to 16 residues. This CDR3 reads CASSLSALTSVGEQFF. The CDR3, as DNA: TGCGCCAGCAGCTTGAGTGCGTTGACTAGCGTCGGTGAGCAGTTCTTC.

The gene calls are TRBV23-1 and TRBJ2-7; 7 bases fit TRBD2. TRBV23-1 is treated as an ORF (open reading frame) with a function not yet certain. J gave up 3 bases and V 4 bases, and 15 bases lay outside the gene matches. The CDR3 totals 17 residues. DNA for the CDR3: TGCGCCAGCAGTCGAGCGGGACCCAAAGGCCCCAGCTACGAGCAGTACTTC. It translates to CASSRAGPKGPSYEQYF.

The V gene is TRBV9, the J gene TRBJ2-7; D is perhaps TRBD2 (5 bases). Looked up from germline, CDR1 is SGDLS and CDR2 is YYNGEE. This CDR3 is built from 12 residues. The germline V and J ends were trimmed by 2 bases and 3 bases, with 6 bases remaining between them. The CDR3 is CASSVSGYEQYF. As DNA, the CDR3 is TGTGCCAGCAGCGTCAGCGGCTACGAGCAGTACTTC.

This clone showed up just once. V is TRBV5-1 and J is TRBJ1-1; D is ambiguous. With 2 bases removed from V and 1 base from J, the gap between germline ends came to 9 bases. The CDR3 extends over 14 amino acids. Germline V gene sequence: CDR1 SGHRS, CDR2 YFSETQ. For the CDR3, the DNA is TGCGCCAGCAGCTTCCCCAACACGAACACTGAAGCTTTCTTT. Translation gives CASSFPNTNTEAFF.

The chain joins TRBV15 to TRBJ1-5; 9 bases match TRBD1. The trim removed 8 bases at V and 4 bases at J, leaving 3 bases unmatched. The CDR3 spans 13 residues. Per germline, CDR1 LNHNV and CDR2 YYDKDF (reference sequence). The CDR3 spells CATGQGKNQPQHF. In DNA form, the CDR3 reads TGTGCCACCGGACAGGGGAAAAATCAGCCCCAGCATTTT.

The rearrangement links TRBV29-1 to TRBJ2-7, with 9 bases aligning to TRBD2. Unmatched junction bases numbered 9, after V lost 6 bases and J lost 3 bases. CDR1 and CDR2 from the germline V gene are SQVTM and ANQGSEA. This CDR3 spans 14 amino acids. This CDR3 reads CSVRGRLADYEQYF. The CDR3 bases are TGCAGCGTCCGAGGGCGACTAGCGGACTACGAGCAGTACTTC.

The chain links TRBV5-1 to TRBJ1-4; 10 nucleotides match TRBD1. Per the germline V gene, CDR1 is SGHRS and CDR2 is YFSETQ. Trimming removed 4 bases from V and 0 bases from J; junction bases left unmatched: 6. There are 17 residues in the CDR3. The CDR3 region has the DNA TGCGCCAGCAGCCCGCCCGGGACAGGGGCAACTAATGAAAAACTGTTTTTT. Translation gives CASSPPGTGATNEKLFF.

This chain links TRBV10-3 with TRBJ2-3, with D possibly being TRBD1 (6 bases). Per germline, CDR1 ENHRY and CDR2 SYGVKD. This CDR3 has 17 amino acids. Trimming removed 2 bases from V and 2 bases from J, with 17 bases in between. Written as DNA, the CDR3 is TGTGCCATCAGTGAGCCCGGGACACCATCCTTCACAGATACGCAGTATTTT. This translates into CAISEPGTPSFTDTQYF.

This clone was observed a single time. The J gene is TRBJ2-7, the V gene TRBV2, with 12 bases that match TRBD2. CDR3 size: 17 residues. V shed 2 bases, J shed 7 bases, and the junction held 12 bases outside the gene matches. Per the germline V gene, CDR1 is SNHLY and CDR2 is FYNNEI. The CDR3 DNA is TGTGCCAGCAGTGAACACGGTCTAGCGGGAGGGGCTAGGGAGCAGTACTTC. This codes for CASSEHGLAGGAREQYF.

This chain connects TRBV11-2 to TRBJ2-1, with a possible D match to TRBD2 (6 bases). Germline CDR1 reads SGHAT; CDR2 reads FQNNGV. Trimming shortened V by 3 bases and J by 4 bases, and 13 bases separated the two germline ends. CDR3 length equals 15 residues. This CDR3 reads CASSFSREPYNEQFF. CDR3 sequence (DNA): TGTGCCAGCAGCTTTTCTCGGGAGCCGTACAATGAGCAGTTCTTC.

V and J are TRBV7-9 and TRBJ2-2, with TRBD2 matching over 7 bases. Per the germline V gene, CDR1 is SEHNR and CDR2 is FQNEAQ (reference sequence). The V gene end was trimmed by 5 bases and the J gene end by 2 bases; junction bases not matched to a gene: 14. The CDR3 sequence is 18 residues long. The CDR3 spells CASSLESSSGGNTGELFF. The CDR3 nucleotides are TGTGCCAGCAGCCTAGAGTCTTCTAGCGGAGGAAACACCGGGGAGCTGTTTTTT. Full variable domain (missing parts from reference TRBV7-9 and TRBJ2-2): DTGVSQNPRHKITKRGQNVTFRCDPISEHNRLYWYRQTLGQGPEFLTYFQNEAQLEKSRLLSDRFSAERPKGSFSTLEIQRTEQGDSAMYLCASSLESSSGGNTGELFFGEGSRLTVL.

V gene TRBV30 combines with J gene TRBJ2-3; D may be TRBD2 (6 bases). Trimming pared 1 base from V and 1 base from J, leaving 15 bases between. Germline values: CDR1 GTSNPN, CDR2 SVGIG (reference sequence). The CDR3 sequence is 16 residues long. CDR3: CAWSGYGKRGTDTQYF. The CDR3 nucleotides read TGTGCCTGGAGTGGCTATGGGAAGCGGGGCACAGATACGCAGTATTTT.

The V call is TRBV9, the J call TRBJ2-3, with 7 bases lining up with TRBD1. Germline CDR1 is SGDLS and CDR2 is YYNGEE. V trimming: 4 bases; J trimming: 3 bases; junction bases outside the gene matches: 5. The CDR3 is made up of 14 amino acids. The CDR3 sequence is CASSFHRGTDTQYF. The CDR3 nucleotides are TGTGCCAGCAGCTTCCACAGGGGAACAGATACGCAGTATTTT.

In this sample, this clone turned up a few times. This chain's CDR3 is CASRRAGKGEQYF. DNA of the CDR3: TGTGCCAGCAGGCGAGCGGGAAAGGGCGAGCAGTACTTC. The chain has TRBV11-1 and TRBJ2-7; 7 nucleotides match TRBD2. Germline trimming cut 6 bases from V and 6 bases from J; bases unmatched to any gene: 8. The CDR3 length is 13 residues. Germline V gene sequence: CDR1 SGHAT, CDR2 FQDESV (reference sequence).